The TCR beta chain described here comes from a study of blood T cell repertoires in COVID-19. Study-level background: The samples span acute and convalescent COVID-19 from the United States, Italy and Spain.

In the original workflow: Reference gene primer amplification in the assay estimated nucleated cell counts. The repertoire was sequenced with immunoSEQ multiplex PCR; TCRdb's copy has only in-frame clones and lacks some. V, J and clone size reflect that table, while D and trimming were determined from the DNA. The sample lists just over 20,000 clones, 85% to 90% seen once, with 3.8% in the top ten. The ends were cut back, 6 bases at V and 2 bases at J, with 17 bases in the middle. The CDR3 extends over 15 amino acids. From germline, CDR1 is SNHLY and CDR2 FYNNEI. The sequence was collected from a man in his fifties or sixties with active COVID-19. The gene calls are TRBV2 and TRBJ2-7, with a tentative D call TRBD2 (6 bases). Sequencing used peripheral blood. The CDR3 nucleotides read TGTGCCAGCAGCCCGGGACTCCTTCGTCCCTACGAGCAGTACTTC. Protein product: CASSPGLLRPYEQYF.